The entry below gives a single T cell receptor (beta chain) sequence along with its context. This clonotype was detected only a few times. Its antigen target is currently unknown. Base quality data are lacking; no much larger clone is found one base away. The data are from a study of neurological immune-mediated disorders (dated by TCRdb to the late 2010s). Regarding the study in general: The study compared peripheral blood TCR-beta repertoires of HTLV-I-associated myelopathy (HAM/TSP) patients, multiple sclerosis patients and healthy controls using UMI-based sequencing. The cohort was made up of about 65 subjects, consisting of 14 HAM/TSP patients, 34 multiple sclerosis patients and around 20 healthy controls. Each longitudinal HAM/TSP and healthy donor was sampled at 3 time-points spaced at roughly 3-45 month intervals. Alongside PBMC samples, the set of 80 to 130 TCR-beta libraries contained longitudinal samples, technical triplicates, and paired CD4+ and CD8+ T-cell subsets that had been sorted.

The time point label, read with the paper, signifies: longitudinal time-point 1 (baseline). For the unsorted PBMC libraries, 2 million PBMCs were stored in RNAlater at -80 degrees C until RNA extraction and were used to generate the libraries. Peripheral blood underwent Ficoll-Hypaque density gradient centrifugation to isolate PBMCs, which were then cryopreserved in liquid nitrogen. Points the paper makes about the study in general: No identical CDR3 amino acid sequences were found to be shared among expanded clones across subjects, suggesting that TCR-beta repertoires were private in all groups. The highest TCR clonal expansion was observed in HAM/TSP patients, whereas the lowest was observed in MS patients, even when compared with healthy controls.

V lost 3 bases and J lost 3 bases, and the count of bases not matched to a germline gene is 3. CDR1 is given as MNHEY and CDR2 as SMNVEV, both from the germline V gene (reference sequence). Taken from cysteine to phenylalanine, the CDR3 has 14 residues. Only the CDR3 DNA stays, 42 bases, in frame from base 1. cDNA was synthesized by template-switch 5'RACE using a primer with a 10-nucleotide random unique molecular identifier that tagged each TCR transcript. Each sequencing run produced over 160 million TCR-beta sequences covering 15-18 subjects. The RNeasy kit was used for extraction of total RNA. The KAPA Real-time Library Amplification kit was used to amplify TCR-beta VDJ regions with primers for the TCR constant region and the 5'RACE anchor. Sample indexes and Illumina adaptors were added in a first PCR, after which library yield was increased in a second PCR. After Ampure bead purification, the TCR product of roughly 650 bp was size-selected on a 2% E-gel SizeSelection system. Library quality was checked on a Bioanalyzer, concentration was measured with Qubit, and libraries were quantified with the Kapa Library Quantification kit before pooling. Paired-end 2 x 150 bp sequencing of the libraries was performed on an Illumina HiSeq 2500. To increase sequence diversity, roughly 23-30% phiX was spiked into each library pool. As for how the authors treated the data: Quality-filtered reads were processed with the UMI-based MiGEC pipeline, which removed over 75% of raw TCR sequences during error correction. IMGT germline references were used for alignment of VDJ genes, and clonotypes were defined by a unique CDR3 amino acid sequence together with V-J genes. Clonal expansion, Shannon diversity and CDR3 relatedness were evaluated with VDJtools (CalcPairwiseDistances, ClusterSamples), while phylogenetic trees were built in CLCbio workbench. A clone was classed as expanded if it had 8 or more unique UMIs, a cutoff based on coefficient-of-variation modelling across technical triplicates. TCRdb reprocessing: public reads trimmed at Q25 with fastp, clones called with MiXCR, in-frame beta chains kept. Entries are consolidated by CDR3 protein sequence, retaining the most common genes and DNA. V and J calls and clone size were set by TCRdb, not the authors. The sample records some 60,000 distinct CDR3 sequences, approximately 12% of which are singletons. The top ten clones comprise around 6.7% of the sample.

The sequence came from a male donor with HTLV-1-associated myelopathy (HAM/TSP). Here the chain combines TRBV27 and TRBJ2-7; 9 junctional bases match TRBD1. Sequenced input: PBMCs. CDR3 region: CASSLATGGYEQYF. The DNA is TGTGCCAGCAGTTTGGCGACAGGGGGCTACGAGCAGTACTTC.